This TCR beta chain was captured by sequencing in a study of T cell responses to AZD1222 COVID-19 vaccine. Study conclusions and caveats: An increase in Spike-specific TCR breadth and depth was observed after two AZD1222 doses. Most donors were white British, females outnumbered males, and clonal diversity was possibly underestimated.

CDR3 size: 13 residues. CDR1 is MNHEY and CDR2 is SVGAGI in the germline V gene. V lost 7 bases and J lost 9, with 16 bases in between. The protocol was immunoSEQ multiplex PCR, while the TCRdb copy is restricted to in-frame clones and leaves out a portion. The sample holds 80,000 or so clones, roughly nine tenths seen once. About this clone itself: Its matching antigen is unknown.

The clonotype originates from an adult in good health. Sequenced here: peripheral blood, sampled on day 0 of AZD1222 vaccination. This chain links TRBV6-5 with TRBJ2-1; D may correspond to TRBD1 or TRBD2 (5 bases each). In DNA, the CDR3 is TGTGCCAGCACCGTGAGAGGGGCGACTGAGCAGTTCTTC. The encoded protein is CASTVRGATEQFF.